This TCR beta chain was captured in a study of blood T cell repertoires in COVID-19 (dated by TCRdb to the early 2020s). For the wider study: Samples covering the acute and convalescent phases of COVID-19 were provided by collaborators in the United States, Italy and Spain. The material from the prospective study consisted of cDNA or gDNA derived from T cells, B-cell-depleted T cells, or PBMCs. Deeply sampled blood TCRbeta repertoires from subjects exposed to, actively infected with, or recovered from COVID-19 were included in the dataset. The repertoires were released in a freely available public database meant as a resource for research on the immune response to SARS-CoV-2. The samples were drawn from the first 160 participants of the ongoing ImmuneRACE study and from some 1,300 subjects provided by 6 global collaborators. Nearly every sample came with metadata listing a de-identified subject ID, COVID-19 status, age in years and sex. Where available, HLA class I and class II types were taken from metadata supplied by the sample provider and were not determined by assay-based typing.

Participants in the prospective study were enrolled through a virtual design, were aged about 18 to 100 years, and lived in 24 United States geographic areas. In the prospective study, participants were assigned to cohorts based on the clinical history participants reported in a screening survey and a study questionnaire. For ImmuneRACE Cohort 3, a participant was defined as recovered based on two consecutive negative NP/OP PCR tests, clearance by a healthcare professional, or resolution of symptoms. Mobile phlebotomists in the prospective study collected whole blood, serum and a nasopharyngeal or oropharyngeal swab from every participant. Prospective study participants could optionally give additional blood draws and questionnaires over a roughly two-month period. Before DNA extraction, prospective study blood samples were shipped either frozen or at room temperature. TCRbeta CDR3 regions were amplified from genomic DNA using the immunoSEQ Assay, a bias-controlled multiplex PCR. Turning to the authors' computational methods: Within the assay, amplification of reference gene primers was used to estimate how many nucleated cells each sample contained. To quantify the absolute abundance of each unique TCRbeta CDR3 rearrangement, sequence reads were collapsed and filtered. Productive Simpson clonality was computed per sample as the square root of Simpson's diversity index over productive rearrangements. TCRdb took this table from immuneACCESS and kept in-frame rearrangements with V and J called. Such tables lack part of the clones; where checked against another copy, unresolved V genes explain under half of the gap, and the rest is unexplained. V, J and clone size are those of that table, while D and trimming were read from the DNA. Counted in this sample were around 250,000 clones; around 88% of them appeared once. The ten largest clones add up to roughly 4% of the sample.

What the research found in general, with its limitations: The quantity of clinical and demographic metadata differed by source and by participant and was supplied without curation.

Note on this clone: It has no known antigen specificity. Base qualities are not recorded, but no much larger clone differs from it by a single base.

Including the terminal cysteine and phenylalanine, the CDR3 comprises 18 residues. Only the CDR3 DNA is retained, 54 bases long and in frame from the first base. The receptor was derived from a woman in her 30s who had recovered from COVID-19. This receptor chain uses TRBV1 and TRBJ2-6; the DNA was not used to check the table's D call, TRBD2. TRBV1 is a listed pseudogene. Input material: PBMCs or T cells enriched from blood (not recorded which). In nucleotide form, the sequence is TGCACCAGCAGCCAAGGGGAACGGGAGGCCTCTGGGGCCAACGTCCTGACTTTC. Translated, this is CTSSQGEREASGANVLTF.